A selection of T cell receptor beta chains follows, all from one sample in a study of technical replicates of blood from several donors. The method was immunoSEQ multiplex PCR; TCRdb's version includes in-frame clones alone and lacks a portion of them. The sample shows around 79,000 clones, around nine tenths of them seen only once. Source material: T cells isolated from PBMCs. Receptors originate from a human donor in good health. Both conserved end residues are part of each CDR3. The order of the fields is V gene, clone size, J gene, D gene, CDR3 DNA, CDR3 protein. The D gene is left open where the match is weak. Size tells how often a clone was seen (once, few, many) or the class of an expanded clone, and some rows leave it out.

TRBV7-9	.	TRBJ1-2	TRBD1	TGTGCCAGCAGCCCCATAGGGGGCTCTGGCTACACCTTC	CASSPIGGSGYTF
TRBV5-6	.	TRBJ2-7	.	TGTGCCAGCACCGGTCTCCGCTCCCCCTACGAGCAGTACTTC	CASTGLRSPYEQYF
TRBV10-3	.	TRBJ1-4	.	TGTGCCATCAGTGAGCGGGGGGCGGATGAAAAACTGTTTTTT	CAISERGADEKLFF
TRBV7-9	.	TRBJ2-7	.	TGTGCCAGCAGCTTTAGTTCCTACGAGCAGTACTTC	CASSFSSYEQYF
TRBV13	.	TRBJ1-5	TRBD1	TGTGCCAGCAGCTCCGGGACAGGGGACAATCAGCCCCAGCATTTT	CASSSGTGDNQPQHF
TRBV5-4	.	TRBJ1-5	TRBD1	TGTGCCAGCAAGCACTTTACAGGGGCTGGGGGCAATCAGCCCCAGCATTTT	CASKHFTGAGGNQPQHF
TRBV7-9	.	TRBJ2-3	.	TGTGCCAGCAGCGTCCCTAGTACAGATACGCAGTATTTT	CASSVPSTDTQYF
TRBV11-2	.	TRBJ1-1	TRBD1	TGTGCCAGCAGCCCGGGACAGGCGAACACTGAAGCTTTCTTT	CASSPGQANTEAFF
TRBV30	.	TRBJ1-4	.	TGTGCCTGGAGTGCCACAGGGAGTCAACTGTTTTTT	CAWSATGSQLFF
TRBV9	.	TRBJ2-2	TRBD2	TGTGCCAGCAGTCCCCCAGCGGGGGACTCGAACACCGGGGAGCTGTTTTTT	CASSPPAGDSNTGELFF
TRBV15	.	TRBJ1-1	.	TGTGCCACCAGCAGAGACTTGGGACATCTGAACACTGAAGCTTTCTTT	CATSRDLGHLNTEAFF
TRBV7-9	.	TRBJ2-4	.	TGTGCCAGCGCTGGGCTAGCGAGAGCCAAAAACATTCAGTACTTC	CASAGLARAKNIQYF
TRBV28	.	TRBJ1-5	.	TGTGCCGTGCCAGGGAATAGCAATCAGCCCCAGCATTTT	CAVPGNSNQPQHF
TRBV7-9	few	TRBJ1-1	.	TGTGCCAGCAGCTCAGAGGCATTCGCTGAAGCTTTCTTT	CASSSEAFAEAFF
TRBV5-6	.	TRBJ1-4	TRBD1	TGTGCCAGCAGCCCGGACAGGGAAGGCGAAAAACTGTTTTTT	CASSPDREGEKLFF
TRBV27	.	TRBJ2-6	TRBD2	TGTGCCAGCTTCCCGGAAGGGAGGGGTGGGGCCAACGTCCTGACTTTC	CASFPEGRGGANVLTF
TRBV4-1	.	TRBJ2-3	TRBD2	TGCGCCAGCAGCCAAGGTAGCGGGGGCGCGGATACGCAGTATTTT	CASSQGSGGADTQYF
TRBV29-1	.	TRBJ2-3	.	TGCAGCGTTGTGAGCGGGTTCACAGATACGCAGTATTTT	CSVVSGFTDTQYF
TRBV7-4	.	TRBJ2-6	.	TGTGCCAGCAGCGTCGTCGACTCACAAAGTCGGGCCAACGTCCTGACTTTC	CASSVVDSQSRANVLTF
TRBV29-1	once	TRBJ1-2	.	TGCAGCGTTGAAGATTCAGGGGCTAGGATCTATGGCTACACCTTC	CSVEDSGARIYGYTF
TRBV27	once	TRBJ1-2	.	TGTGCCAGCAGCCGGGGGGCAGGGGAAGAGTACTATGGCTACACCTTC	CASSRGAGEEYYGYTF
TRBV7-6	.	TRBJ2-1	TRBD1	TGTGCCAGCAGCTTCCGACCAGGGGGTTCTGGCTATAATGAGCAGTTCTTC	CASSFRPGGSGYNEQFF
TRBV2	once	TRBJ2-7	TRBD1	TGTGCCAGCAGTGAAGCGCCCCGGGACAGAACCTACGAGCAGTACTTC	CASSEAPRDRTYEQYF
TRBV19	.	TRBJ2-3	TRBD2	TGTGCCAGTAGTATTTTATTGGCGGGGGGTCCGGGGACCACAGATACGCAGTATTTT	CASSILLAGGPGTTDTQYF
TRBV19	.	TRBJ2-7	TRBD1	TGTGCCAGTAGTAAGGTCGGGACAGGGGACCGCGAGCAGTACTTC	CASSKVGTGDREQYF